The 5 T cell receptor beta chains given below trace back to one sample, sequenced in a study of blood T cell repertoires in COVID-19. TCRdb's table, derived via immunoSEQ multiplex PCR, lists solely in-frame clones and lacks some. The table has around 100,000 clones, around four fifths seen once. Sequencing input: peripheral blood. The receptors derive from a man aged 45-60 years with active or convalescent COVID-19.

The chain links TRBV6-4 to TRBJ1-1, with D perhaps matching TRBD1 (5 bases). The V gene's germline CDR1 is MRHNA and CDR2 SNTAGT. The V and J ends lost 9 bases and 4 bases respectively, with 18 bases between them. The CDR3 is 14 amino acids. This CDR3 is CASRVQATTTEAFF. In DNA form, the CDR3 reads TGTGCCAGTAGAGTACAGGCGACGACCACTGAAGCTTTCTTT.

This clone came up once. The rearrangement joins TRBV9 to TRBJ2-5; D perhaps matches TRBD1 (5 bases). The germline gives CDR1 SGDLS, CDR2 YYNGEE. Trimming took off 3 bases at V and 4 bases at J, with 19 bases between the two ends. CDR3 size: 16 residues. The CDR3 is CASSAASGAWGETQYF. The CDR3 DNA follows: TGTGCCAGCAGCGCCGCATCTGGGGCTTGGGGAGAGACCCAGTACTTC.

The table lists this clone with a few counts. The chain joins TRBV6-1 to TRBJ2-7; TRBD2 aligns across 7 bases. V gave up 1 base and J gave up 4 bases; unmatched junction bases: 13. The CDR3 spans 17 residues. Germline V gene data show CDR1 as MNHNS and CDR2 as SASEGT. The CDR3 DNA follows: TGTGCCAGCAGTGAAGTACTTAGGCGGGAGAAGAGGTACGAGCAGTACTTC. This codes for CASSEVLRREKRYEQYF.

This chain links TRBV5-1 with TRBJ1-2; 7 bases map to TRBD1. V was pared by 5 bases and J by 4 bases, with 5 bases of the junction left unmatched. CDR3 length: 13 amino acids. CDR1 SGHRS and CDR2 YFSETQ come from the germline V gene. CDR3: CASSDGQAYGYTF. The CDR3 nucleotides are TGCGCCAGCAGTGATGGACAGGCCTATGGCTACACCTTC. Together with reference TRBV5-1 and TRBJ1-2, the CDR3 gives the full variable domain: KAGVTQTPRYLIKTRGQQVTLSCSPISGHRSVSWYQQTPGQGLQFLFEYFSETQRNKGNFPGRFSGRQFSNSRSEMNVSTLELGDSALYLCASSDGQAYGYTFGSGTRLTVV.

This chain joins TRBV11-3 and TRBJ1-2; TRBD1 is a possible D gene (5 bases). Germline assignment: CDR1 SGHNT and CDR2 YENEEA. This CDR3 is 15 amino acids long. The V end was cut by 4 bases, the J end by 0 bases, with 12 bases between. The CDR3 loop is CASSSSRVPNYGYTF. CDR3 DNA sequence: TGTGCCAGCAGCTCCTCCAGGGTTCCTAACTATGGCTACACCTTC.